Included here is one T cell receptor (beta chain) sequence, with context. Study processing details: Reference gene primers were amplified, and this amplification served to estimate nucleated cell counts. Libraries were prepared by immunoSEQ multiplex PCR; TCRdb keeps only in-frame clonotypes and omits some of them. V and J calls and clone size are given by that table; D and trimming were obtained from the DNA. Here the sample spans over 120,000 clones, approximately 80% being singletons. This record comes from a study of blood T cell repertoires in COVID-19. About the research overall: Acute and convalescent COVID-19 specimens originated in the United States, Italy and Spain. T cells, B-cell-depleted T cells, or PBMCs supplied cDNA or gDNA.

Germline values: CDR1 MDHEN, CDR2 SYDVKM. With 5 bases clipped from V and 1 base from J, the junction kept 8 bases outside the gene matches. The CDR3 is 18 residues long. The sample taken for sequencing was peripheral blood. The chain joins TRBV28 to TRBJ2-5, with 15 bases aligning to TRBD2. This sequence was found in a woman in her sixties with acute or convalescent COVID-19. The chain's CDR3 is CASSLGTSGRRSQETQYF. In DNA, the CDR3 is TGTGCCAGCAGTCTCGGGACTAGCGGGAGGCGCTCCCAAGAGACCCAGTACTTC.